The text below deals with one T cell receptor (beta chain). Per the original data handling: Reference gene primer amplification yielded estimated nucleated cell counts. This table comes from immunoSEQ multiplex PCR, and its TCRdb copy is limited to in-frame clones, with some not included. V, J and clone size reflect that table, while D and trimming were determined from the DNA. The table includes roughly 300,000 clones, more than 75% detected once. The data stem from a study of blood T cell repertoires in COVID-19. Overall study context: There were acute and convalescent COVID-19 samples, and they came from the United States, Italy and Spain. Sources were T cells, B-cell-depleted T cells, or PBMCs; the material itself was cDNA or gDNA.

The germline gives CDR1 LGHDT, CDR2 YNNKEL (reference sequence). There are 16 residues in the CDR3. With 4 bases clipped from V and 2 bases from J, the junction kept 9 bases outside the gene matches. Material: peripheral blood. This sequence originates from a woman aged 50 to 60 with acute or convalescent COVID-19. The rearrangement links TRBV3-1 (or the pseudogene TRBV3-2) to TRBJ2-7; 9 nucleotides agree with TRBD1. CDR3 sequence reads: CASSRGPGQGTYEQYF. Written as DNA, the CDR3 is TGTGCCAGCAGCCGAGGGCCGGGACAGGGAACCTACGAGCAGTACTTC.